The 9 T cell receptor beta chains given below trace back to one sample, sequenced in a study of cytomegalovirus exposure and HLA in healthy donors. Only in-frame clones appear in the TCRdb table, and some are missing; sequencing was by immunoSEQ multiplex PCR. Among over 200,000 clones, 90% were seen once, and the ten largest hold 0.37%. The specimen was PBMCs. These TCRs come from a woman younger than 30 in good health and CMV-seronegative.

This chain uses TRBV28 with TRBJ1-2; 10 nucleotides match TRBD1. The CDR3 has 13 amino acids. Losses at the gene ends were 8 bases for V and 8 bases for J; bases not matched to a gene: 8. Germline CDR1 and CDR2: MDHEN and SYDVKM. The CDR3: CASGTGEGLGYTF. The CDR3, as DNA: TGTGCCAGCGGGACAGGGGAAGGGCTAGGCTACACCTTC.

The rearrangement uses TRBV5-1 and TRBJ1-5, with D possibly TRBD1 on 6 matching bases. The length of the CDR3 is 13 residues. V dropped 4 bases and J dropped 7 bases, with 12 bases sitting between them. Germline CDR1 SGHRS, CDR2 YFSETQ. The CDR3 region has the DNA TGCGCCAGCAGCGGACCGGGACAACAGCCCCAGCATTTT. Residues: CASSGPGQQPQHF.

A few counts support this clone. J is TRBJ1-1 and V is TRBV27; D may be TRBD1 (5 bases). Looked up from germline, CDR1 is MNHEY and CDR2 is SMNVEV (reference sequence). The ends were cut back, 2 bases at V and 4 bases at J, with 14 bases in the middle. This CDR3 region has 15 residues. The DNA of the CDR3 is TGTGCCAGCAGTTTAGGGGGGACTCTGGGCACTGAAGCTTTCTTT. This gives the protein CASSLGGTLGTEAFF.

The J gene is TRBJ1-4, the V gene TRBV11-1; perhaps TRBD1 as D (6 bases). V was shortened by 5 bases and J by 4 bases, with 17 bases between the two germline ends. This CDR3 is built from 16 residues. Germline CDR1 reads SGHAT; CDR2 reads FQDESV (reference sequence). CDR3 region: CASSPTGQPNNEKLFF. In nucleotides, the CDR3 is TGTGCCAGCAGCCCTACAGGACAGCCAAATAATGAAAAACTGTTTTTT.

The CDR3 is CASCLNRGSREQYF. CDR3 DNA sequence: TGTGCCAGTTGTCTTAACAGGGGTTCTCGAGAGCAGTACTTC. The V and J genes are TRBV6-5 and TRBJ2-7, with 7 nucleotides matching TRBD1. Unmatched junction bases numbered 15, after V lost 9 bases and J lost 7 bases. This CDR3 has 14 amino acids. Looked up from germline, CDR1 is MNHEY and CDR2 is SVGAGI.

This clone was seen a single time. Compared with germline, one end of the junction differs, possibly owing to a read error. This chain joins TRBV7-7 and TRBJ2-1; 8 positions match TRBD2. Germline V gene sequence: CDR1 SSHAT, CDR2 FNYEAQ (reference sequence). This CDR3 comprises 15 residues. CDR3 sequence reads: CASSSGLASYNEQFF. The CDR3 DNA sequence: TGTGCTAGCAGCTCCGGACTAGCTTCCTACAATGAGCAGTTCTTC.

The chain couples TRBV7-9 to TRBJ1-3; unclear D gene. Germline V gene lookup returns CDR1 SEHNR and CDR2 FQNEAQ (reference sequence). Trimming cost V 1 base and J 4 bases, with 5 bases left between them. CDR3 length: 13 residues. Written as DNA, the CDR3 is TGTGCCAGCAGCTTAGAACTGGGAAACACCATATATTTT. Its protein is CASSLELGNTIYF. The complete variable domain, with remaining parts taken from reference TRBV7-9 and TRBJ1-3, reads DTGVSQNPRHKITKRGQNVTFRCDPISEHNRLYWYRQTLGQGPEFLTYFQNEAQLEKSRLLSDRFSAERPKGSFSTLEIQRTEQGDSAMYLCASSLELGNTIYFGEGSWLTVV.

The chain uses TRBV4-1 and TRBJ2-3; TRBD2 is a possible D gene (5 bases). Germline V CDR1 and CDR2: MGHRA, YSYEKL. With 5 bases removed from V and 1 base from J, the gap between germline ends came to 16 bases. CDR3 length equals 16 residues. The CDR3 protein is CASSKVASTGTDTQYF. CDR3 sequence (DNA): TGCGCCAGCAGCAAAGTAGCGAGCACTGGCACAGATACGCAGTATTTT.

The chain uses TRBV11-2 and TRBJ1-2, with D maybe TRBD1 (5 bases). Germline CDR1 is SGHAT and CDR2 is FQNNGV. Trimming took 5 bases from V and 4 from J, leaving 20 bases between them. This CDR3 is 16 amino acids long. The CDR3 region is CASSHVTGPLLYGYTF. The CDR3 nucleotides read TGTGCCAGCAGCCATGTCACAGGTCCCCTTCTCTATGGCTACACCTTC.